The TCR beta chain under discussion was sequenced for a study of blood T cell repertoires in COVID-19. Turning to the study itself: The samples span acute and convalescent COVID-19 from the United States, Italy and Spain. In each case, the material was cDNA or gDNA derived from T cells, B-cell-depleted T cells, or PBMCs.

Original data processing: Amplification with reference gene primers provided the estimates of nucleated cell counts. The method was immunoSEQ multiplex PCR; TCRdb's version includes in-frame clones alone and lacks a portion of them. V, J and clone size reflect that table, while D and trimming were determined from the DNA. The sample lists a few hundred thousand clones, 80% occurring once. This clone has a single count. J gave up 3 bases and V 7 bases, and 20 bases lay outside the gene matches. This CDR3 is built from 19 residues. Germline CDR1 reads LGHDT; CDR2 reads YNNKEL (reference sequence). The sequence was obtained from a human donor in a cohort sampled during active COVID-19. The chain uses TRBV3-1 (or the pseudogene TRBV3-2) and TRBJ2-5; 10 nucleotides match TRBD2. The sequenced sample consisted of peripheral blood. CDR3 in DNA: TGTGCCAGCAACCACCCCTCGGGGGAGCGGGGGGGCCTAAAAGAGACCCAGTACTTC. It is translated as CASNHPSGERGGLKETQYF.